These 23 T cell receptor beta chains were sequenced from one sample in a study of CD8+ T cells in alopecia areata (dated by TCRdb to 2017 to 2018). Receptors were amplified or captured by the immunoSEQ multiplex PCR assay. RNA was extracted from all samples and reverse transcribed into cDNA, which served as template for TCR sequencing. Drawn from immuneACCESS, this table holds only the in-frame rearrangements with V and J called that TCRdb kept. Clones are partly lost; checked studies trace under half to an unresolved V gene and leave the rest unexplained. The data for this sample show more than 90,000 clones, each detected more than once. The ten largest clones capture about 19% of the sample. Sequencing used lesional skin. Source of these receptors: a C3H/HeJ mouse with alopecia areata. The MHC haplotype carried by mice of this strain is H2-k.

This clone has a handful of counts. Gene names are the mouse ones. The sequenced part of the CDR3 DNA is TGTGCCAGCACCCTCTGGGGACGAGCAGAA. Translated, it gives CASTLWGRAE. The entire CDR3 reads CASTLWGRAETLYF. The chain couples TRBV19 to TRBJ2-3; possible D gene TRBD2, 6 bases. The read comes to an end 4 residues before the CDR3 does, leaving the germline J gene to fill in the end. V lost 6 bases, J lost 3 bases, and 14 bases lay in between. CDR1 and CDR2 from the germline V gene are FNHDT and SITEND (reference sequence). This CDR3 has 14 amino acids. Full variable domain (missing parts from reference TRBV19 and TRBJ2-3): GGIITQTPKFLIGQEGQKLTLKCQQNFNHDTMYWYRQDSGKGLRLIYYSITENDLQKGDLSEGYDASREKKSSFSLTVTSAQKNEMAVFLCASTLWGRAETLYFGSGTRLTVL.

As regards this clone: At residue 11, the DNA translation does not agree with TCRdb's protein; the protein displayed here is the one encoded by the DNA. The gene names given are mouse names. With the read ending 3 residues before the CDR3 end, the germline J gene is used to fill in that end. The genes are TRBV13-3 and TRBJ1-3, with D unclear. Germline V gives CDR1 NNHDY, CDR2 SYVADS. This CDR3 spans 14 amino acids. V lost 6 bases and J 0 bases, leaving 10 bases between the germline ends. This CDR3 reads CASKHADSGNTLYF. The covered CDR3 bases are TGTGCCAGCAAGCACGCAGATTCTGGAAATACG.

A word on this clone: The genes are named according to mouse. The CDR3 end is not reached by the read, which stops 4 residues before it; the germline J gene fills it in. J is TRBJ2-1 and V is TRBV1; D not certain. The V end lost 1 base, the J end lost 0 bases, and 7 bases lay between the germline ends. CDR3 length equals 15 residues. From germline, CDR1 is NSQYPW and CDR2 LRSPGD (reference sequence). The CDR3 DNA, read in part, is TGCACCTGCAGTGCAGCGTGGGTTAACTATGCT. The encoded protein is CTCSAAWVNYA. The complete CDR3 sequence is CTCSAAWVNYAEQFF.

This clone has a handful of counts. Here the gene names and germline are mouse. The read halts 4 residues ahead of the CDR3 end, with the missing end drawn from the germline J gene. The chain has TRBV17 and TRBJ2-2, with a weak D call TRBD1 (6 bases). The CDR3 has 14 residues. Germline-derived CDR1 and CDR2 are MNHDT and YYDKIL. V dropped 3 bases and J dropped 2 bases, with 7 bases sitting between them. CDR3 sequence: CASSSQGNTGQLYF. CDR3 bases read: TGTGCTAGCAGTAGCCAGGGGAACACCGGG. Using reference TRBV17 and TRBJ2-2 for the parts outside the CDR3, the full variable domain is DTTVKQNPRYKLARVGKPVNLICSQTMNHDTMYWYQKKPNQAPKLLLFYYDKILNREADTFEKFQSSRPNNSFCSLYIGSAGLEYSAMYLCASSSQGNTGQLYFGEGSKLTVL.

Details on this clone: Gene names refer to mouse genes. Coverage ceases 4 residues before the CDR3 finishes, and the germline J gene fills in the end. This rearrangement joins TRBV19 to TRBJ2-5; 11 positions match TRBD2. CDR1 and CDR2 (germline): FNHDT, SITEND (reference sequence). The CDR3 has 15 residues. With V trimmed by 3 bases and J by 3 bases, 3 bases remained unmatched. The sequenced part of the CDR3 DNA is TGTGCCAGCAGTACCGGGACTGGGGGACAAGAC. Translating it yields CASSTGTGGQD. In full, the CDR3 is CASSTGTGGQDTQYF.

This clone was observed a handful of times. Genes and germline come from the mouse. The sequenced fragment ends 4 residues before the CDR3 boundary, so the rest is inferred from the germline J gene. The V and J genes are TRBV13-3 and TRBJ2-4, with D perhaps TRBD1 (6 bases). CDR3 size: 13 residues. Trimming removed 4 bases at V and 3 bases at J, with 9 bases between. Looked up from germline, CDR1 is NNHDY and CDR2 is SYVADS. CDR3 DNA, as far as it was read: TGTGCCAGCAGTTACAGGGCCCAAAAC. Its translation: CASSYRAQN. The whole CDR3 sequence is CASSYRAQNTLYF.

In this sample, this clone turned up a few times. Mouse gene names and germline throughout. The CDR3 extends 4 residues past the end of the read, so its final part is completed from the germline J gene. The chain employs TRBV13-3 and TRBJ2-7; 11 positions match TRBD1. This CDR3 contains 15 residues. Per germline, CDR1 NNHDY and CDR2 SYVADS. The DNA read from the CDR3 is TGTGCCAGCAGTGATGGGACAGGGGGCCGAGAT. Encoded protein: CASSDGTGGRD. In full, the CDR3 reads CASSDGTGGRDEQYF.

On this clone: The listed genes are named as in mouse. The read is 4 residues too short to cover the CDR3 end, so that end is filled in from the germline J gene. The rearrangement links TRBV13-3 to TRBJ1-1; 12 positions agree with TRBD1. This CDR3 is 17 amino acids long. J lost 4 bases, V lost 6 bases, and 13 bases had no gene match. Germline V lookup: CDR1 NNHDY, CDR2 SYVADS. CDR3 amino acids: CASMSRDRGRKGTEVFF. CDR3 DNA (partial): TGTGCCAGCATGTCCCGGGACAGGGGGCGCAAAGGCACA.

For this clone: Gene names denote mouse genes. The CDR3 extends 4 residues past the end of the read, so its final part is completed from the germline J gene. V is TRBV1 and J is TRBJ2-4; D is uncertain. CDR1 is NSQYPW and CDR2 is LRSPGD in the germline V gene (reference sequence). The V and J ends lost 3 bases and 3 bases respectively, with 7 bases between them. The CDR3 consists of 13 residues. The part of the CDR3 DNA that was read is TGCACCTGCAGTGCGATAGGGCAAAAC. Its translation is CTCSAIGQN. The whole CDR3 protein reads CTCSAIGQNTLYF.

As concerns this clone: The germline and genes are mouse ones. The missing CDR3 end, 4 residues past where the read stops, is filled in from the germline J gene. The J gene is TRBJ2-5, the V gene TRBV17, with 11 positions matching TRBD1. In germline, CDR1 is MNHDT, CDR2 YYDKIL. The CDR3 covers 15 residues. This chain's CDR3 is CASSRRDRGEDTQYF. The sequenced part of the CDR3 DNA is TGTGCTAGCAGTCGCCGGGACAGGGGGGAAGAC.

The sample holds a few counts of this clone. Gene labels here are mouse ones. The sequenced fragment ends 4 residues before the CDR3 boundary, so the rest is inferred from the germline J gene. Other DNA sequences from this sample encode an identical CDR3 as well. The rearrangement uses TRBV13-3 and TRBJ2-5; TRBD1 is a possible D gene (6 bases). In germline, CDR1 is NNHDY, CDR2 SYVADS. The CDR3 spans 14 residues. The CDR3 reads CASSDEGRGDTQYF. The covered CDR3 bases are TGTGCCAGCAGTGATGAGGGCAGGGGAGAC.

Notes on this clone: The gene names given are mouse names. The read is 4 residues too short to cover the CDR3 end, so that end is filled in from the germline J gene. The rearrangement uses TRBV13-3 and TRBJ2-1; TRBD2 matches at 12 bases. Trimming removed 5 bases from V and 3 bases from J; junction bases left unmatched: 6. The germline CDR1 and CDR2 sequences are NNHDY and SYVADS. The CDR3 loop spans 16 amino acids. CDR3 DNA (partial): TGTGCCAGCAGCGAGCGACTGGGGGGGCGCTATGCT. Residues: CASSERLGGRYA. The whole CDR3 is CASSERLGGRYAEQFF.

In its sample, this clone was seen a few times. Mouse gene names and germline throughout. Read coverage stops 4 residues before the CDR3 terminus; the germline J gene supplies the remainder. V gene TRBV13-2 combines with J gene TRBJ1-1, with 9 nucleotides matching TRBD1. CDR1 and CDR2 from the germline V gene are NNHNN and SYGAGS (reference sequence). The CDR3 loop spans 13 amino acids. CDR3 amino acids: CASGDHRGREVFF. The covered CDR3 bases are TGTGCCAGCGGTGATCACAGGGGGCGA.

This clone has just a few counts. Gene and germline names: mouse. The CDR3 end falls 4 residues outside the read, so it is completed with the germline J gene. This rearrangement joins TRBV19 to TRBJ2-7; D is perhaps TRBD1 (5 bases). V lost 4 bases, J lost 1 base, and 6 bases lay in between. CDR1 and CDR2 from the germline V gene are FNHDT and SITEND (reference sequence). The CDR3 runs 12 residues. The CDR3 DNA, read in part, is TGTGCCAGCAGTGAGGGGTCCTAT. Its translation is CASSEGSY. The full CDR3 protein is CASSEGSYEQYF.

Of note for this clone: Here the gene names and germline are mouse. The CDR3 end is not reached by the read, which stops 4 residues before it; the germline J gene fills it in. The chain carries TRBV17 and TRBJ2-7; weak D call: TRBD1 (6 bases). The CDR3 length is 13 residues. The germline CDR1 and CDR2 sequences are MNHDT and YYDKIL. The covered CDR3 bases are TGTGCTAGCAGTCTTGACAGGCCTTAT. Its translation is CASSLDRPY. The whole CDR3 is CASSLDRPYEQYF.

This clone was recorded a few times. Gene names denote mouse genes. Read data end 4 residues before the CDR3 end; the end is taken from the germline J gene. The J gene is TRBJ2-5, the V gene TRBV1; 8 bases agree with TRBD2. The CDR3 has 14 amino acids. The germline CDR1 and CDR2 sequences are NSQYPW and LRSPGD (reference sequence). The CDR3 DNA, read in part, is TGCACCTGCAGTGGAGGGGGGGGCCGGGAC. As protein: CTCSGGGGRD. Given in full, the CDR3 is CTCSGGGGRDTQYF.

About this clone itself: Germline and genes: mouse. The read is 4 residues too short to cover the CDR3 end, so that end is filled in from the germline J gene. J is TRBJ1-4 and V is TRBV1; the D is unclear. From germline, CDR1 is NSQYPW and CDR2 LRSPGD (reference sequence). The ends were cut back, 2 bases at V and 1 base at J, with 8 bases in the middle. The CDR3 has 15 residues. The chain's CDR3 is CTCSAHLGSNERLFF. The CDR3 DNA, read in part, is TGCACCTGCAGTGCACACCTCGGTTCCAACGAA.

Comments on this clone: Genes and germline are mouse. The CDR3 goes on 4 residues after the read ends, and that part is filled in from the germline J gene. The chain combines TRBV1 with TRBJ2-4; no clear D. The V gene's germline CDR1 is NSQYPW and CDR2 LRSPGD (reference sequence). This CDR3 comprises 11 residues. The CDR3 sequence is CTCSSQNTLYF. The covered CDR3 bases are TGCACCTGCAGTTCCCAGAAC.

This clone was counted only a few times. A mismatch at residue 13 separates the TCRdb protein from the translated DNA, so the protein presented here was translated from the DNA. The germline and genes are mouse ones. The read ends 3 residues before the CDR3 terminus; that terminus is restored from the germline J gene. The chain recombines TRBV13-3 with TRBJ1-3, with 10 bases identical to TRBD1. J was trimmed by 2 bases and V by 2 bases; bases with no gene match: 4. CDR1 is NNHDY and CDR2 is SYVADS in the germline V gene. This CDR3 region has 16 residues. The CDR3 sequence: CASSEGQGSAGNTLYF. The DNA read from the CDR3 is TGTGCCAGCAGTGAGGGACAGGGGAGCGCTGGAAATACG.

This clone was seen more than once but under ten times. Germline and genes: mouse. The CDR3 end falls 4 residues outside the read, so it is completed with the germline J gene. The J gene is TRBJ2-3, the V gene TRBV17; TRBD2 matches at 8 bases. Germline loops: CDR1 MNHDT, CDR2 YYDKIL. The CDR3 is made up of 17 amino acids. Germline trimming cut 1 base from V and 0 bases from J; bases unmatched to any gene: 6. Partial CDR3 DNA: TGTGCTAGCAGTAGAGTCCGGGACTGGAGTAGTGCAGAA. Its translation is CASSRVRDWSSAE. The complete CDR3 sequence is CASSRVRDWSSAETLYF.

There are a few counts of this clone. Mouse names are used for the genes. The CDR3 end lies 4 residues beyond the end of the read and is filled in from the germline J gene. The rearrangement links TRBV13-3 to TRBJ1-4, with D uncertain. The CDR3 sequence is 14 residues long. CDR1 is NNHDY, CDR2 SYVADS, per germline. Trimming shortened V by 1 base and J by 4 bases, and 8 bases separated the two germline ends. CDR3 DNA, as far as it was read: TGTGCCAGCAGTGATAGGGTCCTCAACGAA. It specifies CASSDRVLNE. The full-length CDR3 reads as CASSDRVLNERLFF.

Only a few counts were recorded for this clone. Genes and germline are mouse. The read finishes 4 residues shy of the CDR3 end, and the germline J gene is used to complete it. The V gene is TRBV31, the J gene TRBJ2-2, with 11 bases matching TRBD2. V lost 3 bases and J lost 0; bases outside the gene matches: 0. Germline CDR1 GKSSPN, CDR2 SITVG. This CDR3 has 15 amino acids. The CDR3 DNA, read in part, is TGTGCCTGGAGGGACTGGGGGGCAAACACCGGG. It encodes CAWRDWGANTG. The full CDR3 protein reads CAWRDWGANTGQLYF. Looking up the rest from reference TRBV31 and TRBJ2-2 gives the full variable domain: AQTIHQWPVAEIKAVGSPLSLGCTIKGKSSPNLYWYWQATGGTLQQLFYSITVGQVESVVQLNLSASRPKDDQFILSTEKLLLSHSGFYLCAWRDWGANTGQLYFGEGSKLTVL.

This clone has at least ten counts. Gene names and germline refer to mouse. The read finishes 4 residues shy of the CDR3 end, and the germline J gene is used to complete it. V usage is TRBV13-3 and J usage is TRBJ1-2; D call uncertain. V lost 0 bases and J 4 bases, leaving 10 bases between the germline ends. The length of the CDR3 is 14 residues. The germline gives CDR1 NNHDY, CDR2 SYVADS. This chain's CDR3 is CASSDAQWGSDYTF. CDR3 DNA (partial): TGTGCCAGCAGTGATGCACAGTGGGGCTCC.